The 32 T cell receptor beta chains reported below all come from one sample, sequenced in a study of T-cell memory formation after mild COVID-19 (dated by TCRdb to the early 2020s). Receptor libraries were prepared by 5' RACE. The sequencer was an Illumina NovaSeq 6000. TCRdb trimmed the raw reads at Q25, called clones with MiXCR and kept productive beta chains. Identical CDR3 proteins give one entry, which carries the most common genes and DNA. This sample is represented by about 470,000 distinct CDR3 sequences; approximately 25% of them were singletons. The top ten constitute roughly an eighth of the sample. The sample was PBMCs or a T cell subset sorted from them (not recorded which). These receptors all come from an adult woman who had mild COVID-19 (a few samples of this study predate the infection). The sample titles of this study are shuffled in the database, so cell type and time point are left out; the donor was told from shared clones.

The chain combines TRBV7-6 with TRBJ2-3, with 9 bases fitting TRBD2. Looked up from germline, CDR1 is SGHVS and CDR2 is FNYEAQ. This CDR3 comprises 17 residues. Trimming took 0 bases from V and 2 from J; bases not matched to a gene: 6. CDR3 coding DNA: TGTGCCAGCAGCTTAGCGGCTAGCGGGACTTACACAGATACGCAGTATTTT. Translated: CASSLAASGTYTDTQYF.

The table lists this clonotype with a few counts. The V call is TRBV6-2 or TRBV6-3, the J call TRBJ1-5, with 8 bases fitting TRBD1. CDR1 and CDR2 (germline): MNHEY, SVGEGT. The V and J ends lost 6 bases and 6 bases, in that order; junction bases with no gene match: 13. This CDR3 region has 16 residues. For the CDR3, the DNA is TGTGCCAGCAGAGTCTATGGACAGGGCACGGGTCAGCCCCAGCATTTT. Its protein product is CASRVYGQGTGQPQHF.

V gene TRBV5-6 combines with J gene TRBJ2-1; the D gene is possibly TRBD1 (6 bases). The V end lost 4 bases, the J end lost 8 bases, and 19 bases lay between the germline ends. The length of the CDR3 is 15 residues. Germline assignment: CDR1 SGHDT and CDR2 YYEEEE. This CDR3 reads CASSPRRGAGDEQFF. The CDR3 coding sequence is TGTGCCAGCAGCCCACGCCGGGGAGCAGGGGATGAGCAGTTCTTC.

The V and J genes are TRBV11-2 and TRBJ2-7, with 10 positions matching TRBD1. The CDR3 is 16 residues long. Germline CDR1 and CDR2: SGHAT and FQNNGV. V lost 4 bases and J lost 2; bases outside the gene matches: 8. The CDR3 nucleotides read TGTGCCAGCAGCTCCGATACCGGGACAGGGGCCTACGAGCAGTACTTC. It yields the protein CASSSDTGTGAYEQYF. Filled out from reference TRBV11-2 and TRBJ2-7, the complete variable domain reads EAGVAQSPRYKIIEKRQSVAFWCNPISGHATLYWYQQILGQGPKLLIQFQNNGVVDDSQLPKDRFSAERLKGVDSTLKIQPAKLEDSAVYLCASSSDTGTGAYEQYFGPGTRLTVT.

The CDR3 region has the DNA TGTGCCACCAGCCGCTCCGGACAGGGGGCACTTCTCTACAATGAGCAGTTCTTC. It encodes CATSRSGQGALLYNEQFF. The genes are TRBV15 and TRBJ2-1; 11 bases map to TRBD1. The CDR3 is 18 amino acids. V lost 5 bases to trimming and J lost 3 bases; unmatched junction nucleotides: 12. Germline CDR1 reads LNHNV; CDR2 reads YYDKDF (reference sequence).

This clonotype was seen more than once but under ten times. The CDR3 DNA reads TGTGCCAGCAGCTCTCCAGCGGGCGGAGGTCATGAGCAGTTCTTC. Its translation: CASSSPAGGGHEQFF. The chain recombines TRBV7-9 with TRBJ2-1; D might be TRBD2 (6 bases). Trimming shortened V by 4 bases and J by 8 bases, and 18 bases separated the two germline ends. CDR1 and CDR2 from the germline V gene are SEHNR and FQNEAQ (reference sequence). This CDR3 region has 15 residues.

This clonotype was observed a handful of times. V usage is TRBV9 and J usage is TRBJ2-7; D gene uncertain. The CDR3 loop spans 14 amino acids. V shed 0 bases and J shed 3 bases, with 10 bases lying between them. Germline V CDR1 and CDR2: SGDLS, YYNGEE. Written as DNA, the CDR3 is TGTGCCAGCAGCGTAGGGCATTCGATCTACGAGCAGTACTTC. It yields the protein CASSVGHSIYEQYF. Full variable domain (missing parts from reference TRBV9 and TRBJ2-7): DSGVTQTPKHLITATGQRVTLRCSPRSGDLSVYWYQQSLDQGLQFLIQYYNGEERAKGNILERFSAQQFPDLHSELNLSSLELGDSALYFCASSVGHSIYEQYFGPGTRLTVT.

This clonotype was counted a few times. This chain connects TRBV2 to TRBJ2-6; D not resolved. V lost 8 bases and J lost 1, with 15 bases in between. CDR1 and CDR2 (germline): SNHLY, FYNNEI. This CDR3 spans 16 amino acids. As DNA, the CDR3 is TGTGCCAGCGACCAATCTCTGATGTCTGGGGCCAACGTCCTGACTTTC. This encodes CASDQSLMSGANVLTF.

This clonotype was seen a few times. The chain is built from TRBV18 and TRBJ2-7; 7 bases fit TRBD1. The junction had 10 bases not matched to a gene; V was cut back by 6 bases and J by 2 bases. This CDR3 comprises 15 residues. Germline V gene lookup returns CDR1 KGHSH and CDR2 LQKENI. CDR3 in amino acids: CASSEGTAAAYEQYF. As DNA, the CDR3 is TGTGCCAGCTCCGAAGGGACAGCGGCGGCCTACGAGCAGTACTTC. The full variable domain, in which reference TRBV18 and TRBJ2-7 provide the parts outside the CDR3, is NAGVMQNPRHLVRRRGQEARLRCSPMKGHSHVYWYRQLPEEGLKFMVYLQKENIIDESGMPKERFSAEFPKEGPSILRIQQVVRGDSAAYFCASSEGTAAAYEQYFGPGTRLTVT.

The chain links TRBV4-3 to TRBJ2-3, with D perhaps TRBD2 (5 bases). The germline V and J ends were trimmed by 1 base and 3 bases, with 14 bases remaining between them. The CDR3 totals 16 residues. Germline V gene sequence: CDR1 LGHNA, CDR2 YSLEER. The CDR3 DNA reads as TGCGCCAGCAGCCAAGCGGTCGAGGGCCTAACAGATACGCAGTATTTT. Amino acid sequence: CASSQAVEGLTDTQYF.

The chain is built from TRBV4-2 and TRBJ1-5; 9 bases are a match to TRBD1. V lost 5 bases and J lost 7; bases outside the gene matches: 6. CDR1 and CDR2 (germline): LGHNA, YNFKEQ. The CDR3 runs to 14 residues. The CDR3 protein is CASSKGTGTQPQHF. The CDR3 DNA sequence: TGTGCCAGCAGCAAGGGGACAGGGACCCAGCCCCAGCATTTT.

This chain uses TRBV29-1 with TRBJ2-7; D uncertain. CDR1 is SQVTM, CDR2 ANQGSEA, per germline. CDR3 size: 11 residues. Trimming stripped 1 base from V and 3 bases from J, with 4 bases between. The CDR3 DNA sequence: TGCAGCGTTGAAGGTCTCTACGAGCAGTACTTC. Translation: CSVEGLYEQYF.

The sample holds a few counts of this clonotype. V usage is TRBV5-1 and J usage is TRBJ2-5, with TRBD1 matching over 10 bases. V lost 5 bases to trimming and J lost 5 bases; unmatched junction nucleotides: 6. Germline assignment: CDR1 SGHRS and CDR2 YFSETQ. The CDR3 consists of 14 residues. This chain's CDR3 is CASRAGTGDETQYF. The CDR3 DNA sequence: TGCGCCAGCAGAGCCGGGACAGGGGACGAGACCCAGTACTTC.

The chain couples TRBV7-9 to TRBJ2-1; D perhaps matches TRBD2 (6 bases). The length of the CDR3 is 17 residues. Germline assignment: CDR1 SEHNR and CDR2 FQNEAQ (reference sequence). V dropped 6 bases and J dropped 7 bases, with 25 bases sitting between them. Written as DNA, the CDR3 is TGTGCCAGCAGTCGTAAGGAGGGCGGGCCCCCTCTTAATGAGCAGTTCTTC. Protein product: CASSRKEGGPPLNEQFF.

This clonotype was observed a handful of times. This rearrangement joins TRBV5-1 to TRBJ1-2, with 12 positions matching TRBD1. The germline CDR1 and CDR2 sequences are SGHRS and YFSETQ. Trimming removed 4 bases from V and 6 bases from J; junction bases left unmatched: 10. The CDR3 covers 16 residues. Here the CDR3 DNA reads TGCGCCAGCAGCGTTGCCGGGACAGGGGGCCGGCATGGCTACACCTTC. Protein: CASSVAGTGGRHGYTF.

J is TRBJ2-2 and V is TRBV30; 7 nucleotides align to TRBD1. CDR3 length equals 15 residues. CDR1 is GTSNPN, CDR2 SVGIG, per germline (reference sequence). V lost 1 base to trimming and J lost 0 bases; unmatched junction nucleotides: 2. The CDR3 DNA reads TGTGCCTGGAGTGCCGGGACAGCGAACACCGGGGAGCTGTTTTTT. This sequence encodes CAWSAGTANTGELFF.

Only a few counts were recorded for this clonotype. The V gene is TRBV3-1, the J gene TRBJ2-5; D remains unclear. Trimming shortened V by 4 bases and J by 0 bases, and 18 bases separated the two germline ends. Germline lookup yields CDR1 LGHDT and CDR2 YNNKEL (reference sequence). The CDR3 is made up of 17 amino acids. The CDR3 is CASSPQASEPYQETQYF. DNA of the CDR3: TGTGCCAGCAGCCCCCAGGCCAGCGAACCGTACCAAGAGACCCAGTACTTC.

This clonotype is medium-sized by share. The rearrangement joins TRBV7-9 to TRBJ2-7; TRBD2 aligns across 10 bases. CDR3 length: 15 amino acids. Unmatched junction bases numbered 7, after V lost 1 base and J lost 7 bases. Germline lookup yields CDR1 SEHNR and CDR2 FQNEAQ (reference sequence). The chain's CDR3 is CASSLGSSGRGEQYF. The DNA for the CDR3 is TGTGCCAGCAGCTTAGGTTCTAGCGGGAGAGGGGAGCAGTACTTC.

The table lists this clonotype with a few counts. The V call is TRBV9, the J call TRBJ2-3; possibly TRBD2 for D (5 bases). Germline values: CDR1 SGDLS, CDR2 YYNGEE. The CDR3 runs to 16 residues. V lost 1 base to trimming and J lost 3 bases, with 15 bases between them. Written as DNA, the CDR3 is TGTGCCAGCAGCGTACCAACTAGAATTTTAACAGATACGCAGTATTTT. Protein: CASSVPTRILTDTQYF. Filled out from reference TRBV9 and TRBJ2-3, the complete variable domain reads DSGVTQTPKHLITATGQRVTLRCSPRSGDLSVYWYQQSLDQGLQFLIQYYNGEERAKGNILERFSAQQFPDLHSELNLSSLELGDSALYFCASSVPTRILTDTQYFGPGTRLTVL.

V usage is TRBV14 and J usage is TRBJ2-1; TRBD1 aligns across 8 bases. Germline assignment: CDR1 SGHDN and CDR2 FVKESK. CDR3 length: 14 amino acids. Trimming cost V 5 bases and J 1 base; bases outside gene matches: 1. Written as DNA, the CDR3 is TGTGCCAGCAGCGACAGGGGATCCTACAATGAGCAGTTCTTC. This sequence encodes CASSDRGSYNEQFF.

The chain is built from TRBV20-1 and TRBJ1-1, with D possibly being TRBD1 (5 bases). CDR3 length equals 13 residues. Trimming took off 6 bases at V and 3 bases at J, with 14 bases between the two ends. CDR1 and CDR2 from the germline V gene are DFQATT and SNEGSKA (reference sequence). As DNA, the CDR3 is TGCAGTGCGGGGGGGAGTCTGGACACTGAAGCTTTCTTT. Translating gives CSAGGSLDTEAFF.

The chain carries TRBV24-1 and TRBJ2-1; 9 bases are a match to TRBD2. The CDR3 has 16 residues. Germline V CDR1 and CDR2: KGHDR, SFDVKD. V gave up 3 bases and J gave up 4 bases; unmatched junction bases: 6. The DNA of the CDR3 is TGTGCCACCAGTGATCGACTAGCGGAAAGTTACAATGAGCAGTTCTTC. The encoded protein is CATSDRLAESYNEQFF.

The chain recombines TRBV20-1 with TRBJ1-1, with TRBD1 as a possible D gene (6 bases). Trimming shortened V by 2 bases and J by 4 bases, and 14 bases separated the two germline ends. This CDR3 has 14 residues. Germline CDR1 and CDR2: DFQATT and SNEGSKA (reference sequence). CDR3 DNA sequence: TGCAGTGCTAGATTGGGGGGCGGAATCACTGAAGCTTTCTTT. This translates into CSARLGGGITEAFF.

The chain links TRBV27 to TRBJ2-7, with D uncertain. The CDR3 has 14 residues. Trimming stripped 8 bases from V and 4 bases from J, with 18 bases between. Germline V gene lookup returns CDR1 MNHEY and CDR2 SMNVEV (reference sequence). For the CDR3, the DNA is TGTGCCAGCGGGTTAGTCTCTTGGAGTTACGAGCAGTACTTC. This gives the protein CASGLVSWSYEQYF.

This clonotype was recorded a few times. The V call is TRBV9, the J call TRBJ2-1; D possibly corresponds to TRBD1 (6 bases). The CDR3 has 16 residues. Germline CDR1 SGDLS, CDR2 YYNGEE. The V end lost 3 bases, the J end lost 2 bases, and 15 bases lay between the germline ends. The CDR3, as DNA: TGTGCCAGCAGCGCAGCTAGGCAGGGGACCTACAATGAGCAGTTCTTC. This translates into CASSAARQGTYNEQFF.

The chain employs TRBV2 and TRBJ2-5; D not certain. V shed 1 base and J shed 4 bases, with 10 bases lying between them. There are 14 residues in the CDR3. Germline loops: CDR1 SNHLY, CDR2 FYNNEI. Here the CDR3 DNA reads TGTGCCAGCAGTGAAGGGGGATCGGGAGAGACCCAGTACTTC. Amino acids: CASSEGGSGETQYF.

This clonotype turned up a few times. The chain combines TRBV12-3 or TRBV12-4 with TRBJ1-2; TRBD1 is a possible D gene (6 bases). This CDR3 spans 13 amino acids. V was clipped by 4 bases and J by 4 bases, with 10 bases between them. Here the CDR3 reads CASSSPRGYGYTF. In DNA form, the CDR3 reads TGTGCCAGCAGTTCCCCCAGGGGCTATGGCTACACCTTC.

This clonotype was seen just once. The chain recombines TRBV12-3 or TRBV12-4 with TRBJ1-2; D is unclear. The CDR3 has 15 residues. Trimming cost V 3 bases and J 6 bases, with 17 bases left between them. The DNA for the CDR3 is TGTGCCAGCAGTTTGATGCCGGGGATTGTTCATGGCTACACCTTC. Its protein product is CASSLMPGIVHGYTF.

V and J are TRBV19 and TRBJ2-7, with 7 nucleotides matching TRBD2. Trimming took 4 bases from V and 2 from J; bases not matched to a gene: 5. Germline values: CDR1 LNHDA, CDR2 SQIVND (reference sequence). This CDR3 has 14 amino acids. The chain's CDR3 is CASSKVGGTYEQYF. The CDR3 coding sequence is TGTGCCAGTAGTAAGGTGGGAGGGACCTACGAGCAGTACTTC.

This clonotype was detected a few times. The rearrangement links TRBV4-1 to TRBJ2-5, with TRBD2 as a possible D gene (6 bases). CDR3 length equals 14 residues. CDR1 and CDR2 (germline): MGHRA, YSYEKL. V was clipped by 4 bases and J by 3 bases, with 12 bases between them. DNA for the CDR3: TGCGCCAGCAGCCGGACGGGACTCGAAGAGACCCAGTACTTC. It encodes CASSRTGLEETQYF.

This CDR3 reads CASSQERQGEGYTF. The CDR3 bases are TGCGCCAGCAGCCAAGAGCGGCAGGGGGAAGGCTACACCTTC. The J gene is TRBJ1-2, the V gene TRBV4-3, with 7 bases identical to TRBD1. This CDR3 has 14 residues. Germline assignment: CDR1 LGHNA and CDR2 YSLEER. The ends lost 0 bases at V and 8 bases at J; junction bases unmatched: 6.

This chain uses TRBV12-3 or TRBV12-4 with TRBJ2-1, with D tentatively TRBD1 (5 bases). This CDR3 comprises 12 residues. Trimming took 6 bases from V and 8 from J, leaving 11 bases between them. The CDR3 coding sequence is TGTGCCAGCAGCCATCAGGGCTATGAGCAGTTCTTC. Translation: CASSHQGYEQFF.